The 14 T cell receptor beta chains below all came from one sample that was sequenced in a study of blood T cell repertoires in COVID-19. Only in-frame clones appear in the TCRdb table, and some are missing; sequencing was by immunoSEQ multiplex PCR. The table records about 250,000 clones, around four fifths of them present only once. Input material: PBMCs or T cells enriched from blood (not recorded which). These receptors were collected from a woman in her forties who had been exposed to COVID-19.

The chain couples TRBV28 to TRBJ1-2, with D possibly being TRBD1 (6 bases). This CDR3 is built from 13 residues. The V end was cut by 3 bases, the J end by 5 bases, with 10 bases between. CDR1 is MDHEN and CDR2 is SYDVKM in the germline V gene. CDR3 sequence reads: CASSLGQGYGYTF. The CDR3 nucleotides are TGTGCCAGCAGTTTGGGGCAGGGGTATGGCTACACCTTC.

The V gene is TRBV19, the J gene TRBJ2-2; D possibly corresponds to TRBD1 (5 bases). This CDR3 comprises 17 residues. CDR1 and CDR2 from the germline V gene are LNHDA and SQIVND (reference sequence). The ends were cut back, 4 bases at V and 0 bases at J, with 15 bases in the middle. The CDR3 bases are TGTGCCAGTAGTACCTTCTGGAGACAGACGAACACCGGGGAGCTGTTTTTT. Translated, it gives CASSTFWRQTNTGELFF.

The chain joins TRBV4-3 to TRBJ1-1, with TRBD1 matching over 7 bases. The CDR3 is 15 residues long. CDR1 and CDR2 from the germline V gene are LGHNA and YSLEER. With 4 bases clipped from V and 4 bases from J, the junction kept 9 bases outside the gene matches. The CDR3 DNA reads TGCGCCAGCAGCCGAGAGAGGGGGCTGGGCACTGAAGCTTTCTTT. Its protein is CASSRERGLGTEAFF.

J is TRBJ2-3 and V is TRBV28, with 12 bases matching TRBD2. The germline CDR1 and CDR2 sequences are MDHEN and SYDVKM. This CDR3 region has 17 residues. With 7 bases clipped from V and 4 bases from J, the junction kept 12 bases outside the gene matches. This CDR3 is CASTTIGLAGLADTQYF. The CDR3 nucleotides read TGTGCCAGCACCACAATAGGACTAGCGGGGCTCGCAGATACGCAGTATTTT.

The gene calls are TRBV5-1 and TRBJ2-5, with 8 bases lining up with TRBD2. The CDR3 runs to 15 residues. Germline CDR1 SGHRS, CDR2 YFSETQ. With V trimmed by 5 bases and J by 5 bases, 11 bases remained unmatched. The CDR3 spells CASRVTGGRGETQYF. In DNA form, the CDR3 reads TGCGCCAGCAGAGTAACGGGGGGGCGAGGGGAGACCCAGTACTTC. The full variable domain, in which reference TRBV5-1 and TRBJ2-5 provide the parts outside the CDR3, is KAGVTQTPRYLIKTRGQQVTLSCSPISGHRSVSWYQQTPGQGLQFLFEYFSETQRNKGNFPGRFSGRQFSNSRSEMNVSTLELGDSALYLCASRVTGGRGETQYFGPGTRLLVL.

The chain has TRBV7-3 and TRBJ1-1; D is possibly TRBD1 (5 bases). Germline-derived CDR1 and CDR2 are SGHTA and FQGTGA. The CDR3 runs to 13 residues. Trimming removed 5 bases at V and 2 bases at J, with 9 bases between. In nucleotides, the CDR3 is TGTGCCAGCAGCACTCAGGGTAACACTGAAGCTTTCTTT. This encodes CASSTQGNTEAFF.

The chain employs TRBV19 and TRBJ1-5; D possibly corresponds to TRBD1 (5 bases). CDR1 and CDR2 (germline): LNHDA, SQIVND (reference sequence). V gave up 3 bases and J gave up 7 bases, with 13 bases separating them. The CDR3 has 14 residues. The CDR3 region has the DNA TGTGCCAGTAGTATCCCAGGGTATTACCAGCCCCAGCATTTT. Translating it yields CASSIPGYYQPQHF.

The chain links TRBV7-3 to TRBJ2-7; TRBD1 matches 7 bases. The germline gives CDR1 SGHTA, CDR2 FQGTGA. CDR3 length: 15 amino acids. V lost 6 bases, J lost 3 bases, and 11 bases stayed unmatched. The CDR3 sequence: CASRFGGRTGYEQYF. The DNA of the CDR3 is TGTGCCAGCAGGTTTGGGGGCCGGACAGGCTACGAGCAGTACTTC.

The chain couples TRBV23-1 to TRBJ1-1, with 7 bases aligning to TRBD1. TRBV23-1 is sorted into the ORF group, with uncertain function. The ends lost 0 bases at V and 2 bases at J; junction bases unmatched: 6. CDR3 length: 16 residues. In nucleotides, the CDR3 is TGCGCCAGCAGTCAATCGATTGGACAGGAAAACACTGAAGCTTTCTTT. Translation gives CASSQSIGQENTEAFF.

The V gene is TRBV6-4, the J gene TRBJ1-2; unclear D gene. This CDR3 is built from 16 residues. V lost 5 bases, J lost 8 bases, and 24 bases lay in between. The V gene's germline CDR1 is MRHNA and CDR2 SNTAGT. In DNA form, the CDR3 reads TGTGCCAGCAGTCACAAGACGGGGTCCTGGGTGAGGGGCTACACCTTC. Translating gives CASSHKTGSWVRGYTF.

The V call is TRBV9, the J call TRBJ1-1, with D tentatively TRBD1 (5 bases). The CDR3 is made up of 14 amino acids. Germline-derived CDR1 and CDR2 are SGDLS and YYNGEE. Deletions cut 3 bases from V and 4 bases from J, with 13 bases between. CDR3 DNA: TGTGCCAGCAGCGCCGCGGGGGTCGGCACTGAAGCTTTCTTT. It translates to CASSAAGVGTEAFF.

The chain links TRBV15 to TRBJ1-1; 7 bases are shared with TRBD1. Trimming took 3 bases from V and 6 from J; bases not matched to a gene: 10. CDR1 and CDR2 from the germline V gene are LNHNV and YYDKDF (reference sequence). The CDR3 runs to 15 residues. As DNA, the CDR3 is TGTGCCACCAGCAGGACCCGGGACAGTTCCGCTGAAGCTTTCTTT. Protein sequence: CATSRTRDSSAEAFF.

On this clone itself: Other nucleotide sequences from this sample produce the same CDR3. The rearrangement links TRBV7-7 to TRBJ2-3, with D perhaps matching TRBD2 (7 bases). The CDR3 has 15 amino acids. CDR1 is SSHAT and CDR2 is FNYEAQ in the germline V gene (reference sequence). The V end was cut by 1 base, the J end by 5 bases, with 13 bases between. The CDR3, as DNA: TGTGCCAGCAGCTTAGATGGGGGGGCCGGAGATACGCAGTATTTT. Protein sequence: CASSLDGGAGDTQYF.

This clone was seen repeatedly, ten times or more. The chain joins TRBV9 to TRBJ2-1, with D unclear. Trimming shortened V by 3 bases and J by 8 bases, and 18 bases separated the two germline ends. Germline values: CDR1 SGDLS, CDR2 YYNGEE. This CDR3 spans 15 amino acids. The CDR3: CASSAGLGKNDEQFF. CDR3 bases: TGTGCCAGCAGCGCTGGGTTGGGCAAGAACGATGAGCAGTTCTTC.